This TCR beta chain was captured in a study of OX40 agonist ivuxolimab in advanced cancers. Across the study: Ivuxolimab, an agonistic anti-OX40 (CD134) antibody, was given to patients. Recorded diagnoses for dose-escalation patients were hepatocellular carcinoma, melanoma, renal cell or head and neck cancer. Study-level results: Circulating CD4+ and CD8+ T cells showed clonal expansion by week 6 at 0.1 to 3.0 mg/kg. Expanded clones belonging to CD8+ T cells outnumbered, on average, those of CD4+.

Trimming left V 6 bases short and J 12 bases short, with 17 bases between. This CDR3 is 12 amino acids long. The germline V gene encodes CDR1 MNHEY and CDR2 SMNVEV (reference sequence). With respect to this clone: What it recognizes is unknown.

Profiled with immunoSEQ multiplex PCR; TCRdb holds only in-frame clones, not every one. The data hold fewer than 65,000 clones, with approximately 80% observed a single time. The chain joins TRBV27 to TRBJ2-5; D may be TRBD2 (5 bases). The material was CD4+ or CD8+ T cells sorted from blood, obtained in a trial of the OX40 agonist ivuxolimab. The origin of this receptor is an adult with an advanced solid tumor such as melanoma, head and neck, liver or kidney cancer. CDR3 nucleotide sequence: TGTGCCAGCAGCCCTAACGGACTGGGGAAGTACTTC. Protein: CASSPNGLGKYF.